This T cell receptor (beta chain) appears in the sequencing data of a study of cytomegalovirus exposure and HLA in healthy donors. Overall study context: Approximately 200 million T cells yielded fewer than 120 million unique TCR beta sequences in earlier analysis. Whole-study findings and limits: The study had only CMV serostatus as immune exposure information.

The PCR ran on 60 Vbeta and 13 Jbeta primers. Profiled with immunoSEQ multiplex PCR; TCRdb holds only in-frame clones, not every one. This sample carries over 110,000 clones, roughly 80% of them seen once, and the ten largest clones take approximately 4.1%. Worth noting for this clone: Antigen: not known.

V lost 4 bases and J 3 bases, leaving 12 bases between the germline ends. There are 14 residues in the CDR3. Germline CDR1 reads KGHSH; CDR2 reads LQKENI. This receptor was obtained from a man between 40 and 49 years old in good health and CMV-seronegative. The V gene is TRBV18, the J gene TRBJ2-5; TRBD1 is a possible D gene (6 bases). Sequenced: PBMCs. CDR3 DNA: TGTGCCAGCTCACTCGGGACATATAAAGAGACCCAGTACTTC. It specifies CASSLGTYKETQYF.